The rows below give T cell receptor beta chains drawn from one sample of a study of beta chain features in type 1 diabetes. Only in-frame clones appear in the TCRdb table, and some are missing; sequencing was by immunoSEQ multiplex PCR. Of approximately 250,000 clones listed, approximately 14% are singletons. Material for sequencing was naive CD4+ T cells from blood. These receptors all come from a woman aged 40 to 55 in good health. Each CDR3 is given with its conserved first and last residue. The D gene is left open where the match is weak. Clone size is given for some rows only: seen once, a few or many times, or a class if the clone is expanded.

abundance	v_gene	d_gene	j_gene	CDR3aa	CDR3nt
once	TRBV27	NA	TRBJ2-3	CASSLSQQGGTDTQYF	TGTGCCAGCAGTTTATCTCAACAGGGAGGCACAGATACGCAGTATTTT
NA	TRBV9	NA	TRBJ2-2	CASSVASGGYVSGELFF	TGTGCCAGCAGCGTAGCTTCAGGGGGGTATGTGAGCGGGGAGCTGTTTTTT
many	TRBV9	NA	TRBJ1-1	CASSVTAAPGTEAFF	TGTGCCAGCAGCGTAACAGCAGCCCCCGGCACTGAAGCTTTCTTT
few	TRBV10-3	TRBD1	TRBJ2-5	CAITGGWEETQYF	TGTGCCATCACAGGGGGCTGGGAAGAGACCCAGTACTTC
few	TRBV11-2	NA	TRBJ2-2	CASSLVTGNTGELFF	TGTGCCAGCAGCTTAGTGACAGGGAACACCGGGGAGCTGTTTTTT
NA	TRBV5-1	NA	TRBJ2-2	CASSLSYRVSGELFF	TGCGCCAGCAGCTTGTCCTACAGGGTATCCGGGGAGCTGTTTTTT
few	TRBV6-5	NA	TRBJ1-5	CASSYTRGGNQPQHF	TGTGCCAGCAGTTATACCCGCGGGGGGAATCAGCCCCAGCATTTT
few	TRBV7-9	TRBD1	TRBJ1-6	CASSLPGQGNSPLHF	TGTGCCAGCAGCTTACCGGGACAGGGAAATTCACCCCTCCACTTT
NA	TRBV20-1	NA	TRBJ2-7	CSANQGNEQYF	TGCAGTGCTAACCAGGGAAACGAGCAGTACTTC
NA	TRBV19	TRBD2	TRBJ2-2	CASGSGLRGGQTKSTGELFF	TGTGCCAGTGGGTCCGGGTTGCGCGGGGGGCAGACAAAATCCACCGGGGAGCTGTTTTTT
NA	TRBV25-1	TRBD1	TRBJ1-2	CASRDRAGYTF	TGTGCCAGCCGGGACAGGGCTGGCTACACCTTC
few	TRBV7-2	NA	TRBJ2-7	CASSNRERGEQYF	TGTGCCAGCAGCAACAGGGAGAGGGGCGAGCAGTACTTC
few	TRBV6-6	NA	TRBJ2-5	CASSYLAGETQYF	TGTGCCAGCAGTTACCTGGCAGGAGAGACCCAGTACTTC
NA	TRBV2	TRBD2	TRBJ2-1	CASSDLDLAGIYNEQFF	TGTGCCAGCAGTGATTTGGATCTAGCGGGGATATACAATGAGCAGTTCTTC
NA	TRBV12-5	TRBD1	TRBJ2-1	CASGLVTGDNEQFF	TGTGCTAGTGGTTTGGTGACAGGGGACAATGAGCAGTTCTTC
NA	TRBV29-1	NA	TRBJ2-1	CSVANKISYNEQFF	TGCAGCGTTGCAAACAAAATCTCCTACAATGAGCAGTTCTTC
NA	TRBV6-5	NA	TRBJ1-4	CASSSMGAGAEKLFF	TGTGCCAGCAGTTCAATGGGGGCAGGGGCTGAAAAACTGTTTTTT
NA	TRBV7-2	TRBD2	TRBJ2-7	CASSLAGGNYEQYF	TGTGCCAGCAGCTTAGCCGGGGGGAACTACGAGCAGTACTTC
NA	TRBV5-4	NA	TRBJ2-3	CASSSVGRAASTDTQYF	TGTGCCAGCAGCTCGGTGGGGAGAGCGGCGAGCACAGATACGCAGTATTTT
NA	TRBV21-1	NA	TRBJ2-7	CASSLWTGTRDEQYF	TGTGCCAGCAGCTTGTGGACAGGGACTCGGGACGAGCAGTACTTC
NA	TRBV28	TRBD2	TRBJ2-1	CAIRGLAGVNEQFF	TGTGCCATCCGCGGACTAGCGGGGGTCAATGAGCAGTTCTTC
NA	TRBV2	TRBD2	TRBJ2-3	CASTSGGPIDTQYF	TGTGCCAGCACTAGCGGGGGGCCGATTGATACGCAGTATTTT
few	TRBV19	TRBD1	TRBJ1-1	CASSKPGQGLVRTEAFF	TGTGCCAGTAGTAAACCGGGACAGGGGCTCGTGCGCACTGAAGCTTTCTTT
few	TRBV29-1	NA	TRBJ1-1	CSVVGGNTEAFF	TGCAGCGTTGTAGGGGGGAACACTGAAGCTTTCTTT
NA	TRBV10-3	TRBD1	TRBJ2-5	CAISGTGGAETQYF	TGTGCCATCAGTGGAACAGGGGGCGCGGAGACCCAGTACTTC
few	TRBV7-2	NA	TRBJ2-3	CAILEGVADTQYF	TGTGCCATCCTCGAGGGGGTAGCAGATACGCAGTATTTT
NA	TRBV15	NA	TRBJ1-1	CATSRDPHNTEAFF	TGTGCCACCAGCAGAGATCCCCATAACACTGAAGCTTTCTTT
few	TRBV7-9	NA	TRBJ1-6	CASSDNRQYNSPLHF	TGTGCCAGCAGCGATAACAGACAGTATAATTCACCCCTCCACTTT
few	TRBV5-1	NA	TRBJ2-2	CASSTATGELFF	TGCGCCAGCAGCACAGCTACCGGGGAGCTGTTTTTT
NA	TRBV18	NA	TRBJ1-1	CASSPPGGENTEAFF	TGTGCCAGCTCACCACCGGGAGGTGAGAACACTGAAGCTTTCTTT
NA	TRBV28	TRBD2	TRBJ2-3	CASRPAGTSGGNTQYF	TGTGCCAGCAGACCTGCCGGGACTAGCGGGGGTAATACGCAGTATTTT
few	TRBV5-1	NA	TRBJ2-2	CASSLVGRGTTGELFF	TGCGCCAGCAGCTTGGTCGGCAGGGGGACTACCGGGGAGCTGTTTTTT
NA	TRBV6-5	NA	TRBJ1-2	CASSYGGGYGYTF	TGTGCCAGCAGTTACGGGGGGGGCTATGGCTACACCTTC
NA	TRBV18	TRBD1	TRBJ2-1	CASSPPGQGYNEQFF	TGTGCCAGCTCACCACCGGGACAGGGGTACAATGAGCAGTTCTTC
NA	TRBV18	TRBD2	TRBJ2-7	CASSPPGTSSGYEQYF	TGTGCCAGCTCACCCCCCGGGACTAGCTCAGGCTACGAGCAGTACTTC
NA	TRBV9	NA	TRBJ1-1	CASSVQGMNTEAFF	TGTGCCAGCAGCGTGCAGGGGATGAACACTGAAGCTTTCTTT
NA	TRBV6-5	NA	TRBJ1-1	CASRRQPNTEAFF	TGTGCCAGCAGGCGACAGCCGAACACTGAAGCTTTCTTT
few	TRBV9	TRBD1	TRBJ1-6	CATGQGDNSPLHF	TGTGCCACCGGACAGGGTGACAATTCACCCCTCCACTTT
NA	TRBV5-1	NA	TRBJ2-1	CASSLWDSSSYNEQFF	TGCGCCAGCAGCTTGTGGGACTCGAGCTCCTACAATGAGCAGTTCTTC
few	TRBV9	TRBD1	TRBJ2-5	CASSVGTGGGLGRETQYF	TGTGCCAGCAGCGTAGGGACAGGGGGCGGCCTGGGGCGAGAGACCCAGTACTTC
NA	TRBV7-9	TRBD1	TRBJ1-1	CASSWGQGGNTEAFF	TGTGCCAGCAGCTGGGGACAGGGAGGGAACACTGAAGCTTTCTTT
NA	TRBV9	NA	TRBJ2-3	CASSVVWATDTQYF	TGTGCCAGCAGCGTAGTCTGGGCAACAGATACGCAGTATTTT
NA	TRBV5-8	NA	TRBJ2-5	CASTLRGNLRETQYF	TGTGCCAGCACCCTTAGGGGGAATCTTCGAGAGACCCAGTACTTC
few	TRBV19	NA	TRBJ1-2	CASSTPGARDYGYTF	TGTGCCAGTAGTACCCCAGGGGCTCGGGACTATGGCTACACCTTC
few	TRBV7-2	TRBD1	TRBJ2-3	CASSSKGALGTDTQYF	TGTGCCAGCAGCTCCAAGGGGGCTCTAGGCACAGATACGCAGTATTTT
few	TRBV10-2	TRBD2	TRBJ2-3	CASRNPSGGVDTQYF	TGCGCCAGCAGGAACCCTAGCGGGGGGGTAGATACGCAGTATTTT
once	TRBV5-1	NA	TRBJ2-7	CASSIQGTYEQYF	TGCGCCAGCAGTATACAGGGAACCTACGAGCAGTACTTC
few	TRBV6-5	NA	TRBJ2-6	CASSYSTVPGANVLTF	TGTGCCAGCAGTTACTCGACAGTACCTGGGGCCAACGTCCTGACTTTC
few	TRBV18	NA	TRBJ1-2	CASSPSPGDNYGYTF	TGTGCCAGCTCACCTTCCCCGGGGGATAACTATGGCTACACCTTC
few	TRBV4-1	TRBD1	TRBJ1-2	CASSPSPGGARGYTF	TGCGCCAGCAGCCCTTCACCAGGGGGCGCGAGAGGCTACACCTTC
NA	TRBV6-1	NA	TRBJ2-6	CASSRQSGANVLTF	TGTGCCAGCAGCAGACAATCTGGGGCCAACGTCCTGACTTTC
NA	TRBV7-2	NA	TRBJ1-1	CASSSGLRNTEAFF	TGTGCCAGCAGCTCGGGTTTGAGGAACACTGAAGCTTTCTTT
few	TRBV19	TRBD2	TRBJ2-2	CASSRGDTGELFF	TGTGCCAGTAGTCGGGGGGACACCGGGGAGCTGTTTTTT
few	TRBV28	NA	TRBJ1-1	CATLRRENTEAFF	TGTGCCACCCTACGACGGGAGAACACTGAAGCTTTCTTT
NA	TRBV5-1	TRBD1	TRBJ2-7	CASSRDRGYEQYF	TGCGCCAGTAGCCGGGACAGGGGTTACGAGCAGTACTTC
NA	TRBV7-8	NA	TRBJ2-3	CASSPTRDTDTQYF	TGTGCCAGCAGCCCCACGAGAGATACAGATACGCAGTATTTT
many	TRBV7-9	TRBD2	TRBJ2-7	CASSLGTSGIREQYF	TGTGCCAGCAGCTTAGGGACTAGCGGGATCCGCGAGCAGTACTTC
NA	TRBV9	NA	TRBJ2-1	CASSVQDSSYNEQFF	TGTGCCAGCAGCGTCCAGGACAGCTCCTACAATGAGCAGTTCTTC
NA	TRBV18	TRBD1	TRBJ1-5	CASSPPGGYGNQPQHF	TGTGCCAGCTCACCACCAGGGGGCTATGGCAATCAGCCCCAGCATTTT
few	TRBV5-1	NA	TRBJ2-3	CASSDGGSTDTQYF	TGCGCCAGCAGCGATGGGGGGAGCACAGATACGCAGTATTTT